The clone carrying this T cell receptor beta chain was detected only a few times. This entry is derived from a study of blood T cells in healthy people across ages. Study-wide background: About one barcoded beta molecule per two T cells was the capture yield of template switching.

Around 9 milliliters of peripheral blood were drawn from each donor into EDTA-treated tubes. CDR1 MDHEN and CDR2 SYDVKM come from the germline V gene. The CDR3 totals 11 residues. Trimming removed 5 bases at V and 4 bases at J, with 5 bases between. With a J-beta primer mix and a sample-barcoded 5' primer, a second PCR ran 7 to 11 cycles. TCRdb passed the 5' RACE reads through MiXCR, listing each CDR3 protein once. The sample holds hundreds of thousands of distinct CDR3 sequences, roughly 25% seen once. This sample was also put to use in a study of T cells of mothers and their children. That source reports: Each 15 ul cDNA reaction used roughly 1.6 ug RNA; all RNA was used.

The chain is built from TRBV28 and TRBJ2-5; unclear D gene. The TCR was taken from a boy younger than 18 in good health. Input material: blood. The CDR3 nucleotides are TGTGCCAGCAGTCGCACAGAGACCCAGTACTTC. Translating gives CASSRTETQYF.